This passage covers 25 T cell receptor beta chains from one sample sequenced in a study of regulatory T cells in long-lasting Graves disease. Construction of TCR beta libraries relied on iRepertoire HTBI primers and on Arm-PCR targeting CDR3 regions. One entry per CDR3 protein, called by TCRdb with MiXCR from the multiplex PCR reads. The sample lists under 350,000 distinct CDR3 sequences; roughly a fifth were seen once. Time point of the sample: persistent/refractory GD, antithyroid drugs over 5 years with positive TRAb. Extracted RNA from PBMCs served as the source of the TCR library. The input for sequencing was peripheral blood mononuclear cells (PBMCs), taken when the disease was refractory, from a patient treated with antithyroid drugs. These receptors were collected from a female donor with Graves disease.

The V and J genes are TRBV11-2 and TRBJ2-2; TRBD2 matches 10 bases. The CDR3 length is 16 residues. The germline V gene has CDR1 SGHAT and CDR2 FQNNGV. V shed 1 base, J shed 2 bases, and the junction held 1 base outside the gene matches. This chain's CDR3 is CASSLGTSGNTGELFF. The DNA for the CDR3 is TGTGCCAGCAGCTTAGGGACTAGCGGTAACACCGGGGAGCTGTTTTTT.

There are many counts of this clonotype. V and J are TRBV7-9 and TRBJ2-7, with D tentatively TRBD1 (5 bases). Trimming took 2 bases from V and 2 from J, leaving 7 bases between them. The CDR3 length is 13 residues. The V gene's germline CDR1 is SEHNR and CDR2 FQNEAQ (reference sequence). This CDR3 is CASSLQGPYEQYF. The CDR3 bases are TGTGCCAGCAGCTTACAGGGTCCCTACGAGCAGTACTTC.

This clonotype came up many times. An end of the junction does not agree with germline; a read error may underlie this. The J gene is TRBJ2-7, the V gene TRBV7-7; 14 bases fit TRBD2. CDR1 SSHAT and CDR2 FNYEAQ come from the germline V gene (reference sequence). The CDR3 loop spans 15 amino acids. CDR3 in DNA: TGTGCTAGCAGCTCGGGACTAGCGGGAGTAGGAGAGCAGTACTTC. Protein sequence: CASSSGLAGVGEQYF.

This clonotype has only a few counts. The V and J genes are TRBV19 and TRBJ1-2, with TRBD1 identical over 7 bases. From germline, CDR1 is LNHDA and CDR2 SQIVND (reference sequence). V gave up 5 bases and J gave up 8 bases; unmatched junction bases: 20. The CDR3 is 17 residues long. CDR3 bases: TGTGCCAGTAGTTCAGCCATGGGACAGAAAGGTCGCGGCGGCTACACCTTC. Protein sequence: CASSSAMGQKGRGGYTF.

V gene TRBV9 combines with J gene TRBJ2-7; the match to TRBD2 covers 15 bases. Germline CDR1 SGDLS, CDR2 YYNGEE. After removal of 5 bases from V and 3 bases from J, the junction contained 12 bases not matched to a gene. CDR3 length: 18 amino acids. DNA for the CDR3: TGTGCCAGCAGTAAGGAAGTGGGACTAGCGGGAGGAGGCTACGAGCAGTACTTC. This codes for CASSKEVGLAGGGYEQYF.

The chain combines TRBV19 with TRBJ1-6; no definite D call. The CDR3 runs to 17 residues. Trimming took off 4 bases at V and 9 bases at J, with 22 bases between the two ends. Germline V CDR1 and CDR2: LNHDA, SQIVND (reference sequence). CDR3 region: CASSTRRGAIWGSPLHF. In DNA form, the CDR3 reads TGTGCCAGTAGTACCCGACGAGGAGCTATATGGGGTTCACCCCTCCACTTT.

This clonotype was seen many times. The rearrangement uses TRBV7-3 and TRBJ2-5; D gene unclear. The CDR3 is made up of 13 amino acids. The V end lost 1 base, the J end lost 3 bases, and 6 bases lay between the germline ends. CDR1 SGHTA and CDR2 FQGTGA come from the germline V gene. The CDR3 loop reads CASSLRMEETQYF. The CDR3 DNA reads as TGTGCCAGCAGCTTAAGGATGGAAGAGACCCAGTACTTC.

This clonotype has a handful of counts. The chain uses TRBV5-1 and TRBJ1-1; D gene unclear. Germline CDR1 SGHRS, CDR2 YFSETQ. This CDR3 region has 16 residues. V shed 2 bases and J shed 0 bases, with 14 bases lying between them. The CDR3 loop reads CASSFGLTELNTEAFF. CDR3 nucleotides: TGCGCCAGCAGCTTTGGCCTAACAGAATTGAACACTGAAGCTTTCTTT.

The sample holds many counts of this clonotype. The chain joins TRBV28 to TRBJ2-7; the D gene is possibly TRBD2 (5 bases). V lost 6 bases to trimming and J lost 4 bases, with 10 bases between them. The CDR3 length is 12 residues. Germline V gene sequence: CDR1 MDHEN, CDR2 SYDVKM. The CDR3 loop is CASSFRGYEQYF. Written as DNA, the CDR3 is TGTGCCAGCAGCTTCCGGGGTTACGAGCAGTACTTC.

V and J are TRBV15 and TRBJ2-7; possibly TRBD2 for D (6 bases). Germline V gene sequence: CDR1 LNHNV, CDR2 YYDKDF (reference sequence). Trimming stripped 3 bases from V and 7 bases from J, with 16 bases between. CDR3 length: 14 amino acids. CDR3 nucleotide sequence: TGTGCCACCAGCAGTCTAGCGTTGGTCGGGGAGCAGTACTTC. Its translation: CATSSLALVGEQYF.

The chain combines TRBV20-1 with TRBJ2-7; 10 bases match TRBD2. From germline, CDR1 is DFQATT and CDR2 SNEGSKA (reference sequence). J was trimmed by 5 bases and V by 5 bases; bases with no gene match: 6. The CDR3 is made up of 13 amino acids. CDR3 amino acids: CSALSGRRNEQYF. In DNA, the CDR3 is TGCAGTGCTCTTAGCGGGAGGAGAAACGAGCAGTACTTC.

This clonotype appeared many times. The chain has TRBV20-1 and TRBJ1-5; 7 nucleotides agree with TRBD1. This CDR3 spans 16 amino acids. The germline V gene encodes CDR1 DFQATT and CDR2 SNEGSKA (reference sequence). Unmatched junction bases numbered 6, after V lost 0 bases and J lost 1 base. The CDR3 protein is CSARDPQGNSNQPQHF. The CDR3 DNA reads TGCAGTGCTAGAGACCCACAGGGGAACAGCAATCAGCCCCAGCATTTT.

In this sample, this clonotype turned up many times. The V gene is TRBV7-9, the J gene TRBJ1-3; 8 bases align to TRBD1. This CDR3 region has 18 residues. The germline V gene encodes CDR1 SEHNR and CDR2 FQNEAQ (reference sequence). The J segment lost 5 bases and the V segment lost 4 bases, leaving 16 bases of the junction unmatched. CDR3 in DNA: TGTGCCAGCAGCTATTTGAGGACAGGGAGTCTCGAGCGAAACACCATATATTTT. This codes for CASSYLRTGSLERNTIYF. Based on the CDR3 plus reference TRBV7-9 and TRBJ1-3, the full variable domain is DTGVSQNPRHKITKRGQNVTFRCDPISEHNRLYWYRQTLGQGPEFLTYFQNEAQLEKSRLLSDRFSAERPKGSFSTLEIQRTEQGDSAMYLCASSYLRTGSLERNTIYFGEGSWLTVV.

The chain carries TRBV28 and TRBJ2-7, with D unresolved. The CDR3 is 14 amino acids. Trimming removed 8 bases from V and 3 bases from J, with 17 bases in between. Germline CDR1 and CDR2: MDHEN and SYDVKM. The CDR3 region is CASSPETAHYEQYF. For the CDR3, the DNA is TGTGCCAGCTCACCAGAAACAGCCCACTACGAGCAGTACTTC. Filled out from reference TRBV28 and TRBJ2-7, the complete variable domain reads DVKVTQSSRYLVKRTGEKVFLECVQDMDHENMFWYRQDPGLGLRLIYFSYDVKMKEKGDIPEGYSVSREKKERFSLILESASTNQTSMYLCASSPETAHYEQYFGPGTRLTVT.

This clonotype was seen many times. CDR3 sequence (DNA): TGTGCCAGCCGGGGGAGCGGGTTAGGTATGAACACTGAAGCTTTCTTT. Translating it yields CASRGSGLGMNTEAFF. The chain employs TRBV28 and TRBJ1-1, with a possible D match to TRBD1 (5 bases). CDR1 is MDHEN and CDR2 is SYDVKM in the germline V gene. The CDR3 length is 16 residues. Between the trimmed V and J ends, which lost 8 bases and 0 bases, there was a span of 19 bases.

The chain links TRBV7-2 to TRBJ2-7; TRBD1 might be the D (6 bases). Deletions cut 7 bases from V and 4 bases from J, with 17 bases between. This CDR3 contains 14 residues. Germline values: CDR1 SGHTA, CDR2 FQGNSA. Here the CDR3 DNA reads TGTGCCAGCACTTTACAGGGTGTCGGATACGAGCAGTACTTC. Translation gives CASTLQGVGYEQYF.

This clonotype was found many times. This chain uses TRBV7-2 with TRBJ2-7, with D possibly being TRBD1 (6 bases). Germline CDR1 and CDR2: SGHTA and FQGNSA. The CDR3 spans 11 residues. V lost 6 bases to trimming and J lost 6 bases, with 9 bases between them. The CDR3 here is CASSEGGEQYF. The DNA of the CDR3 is TGTGCCAGCAGTGAAGGGGGCGAGCAGTACTTC.

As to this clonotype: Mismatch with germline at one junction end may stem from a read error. CDR3 DNA sequence: TGCGCCAGCAGCCAGCACGGGACAGGGCCTGGCTACACCTTC. Its protein product is CASSQHGTGPGYTF. This chain connects TRBV5-5 to TRBJ1-2; 9 positions match TRBD1. This CDR3 comprises 14 residues. Per the germline V gene, CDR1 is SGHKS and CDR2 is YYEKEE (reference sequence).

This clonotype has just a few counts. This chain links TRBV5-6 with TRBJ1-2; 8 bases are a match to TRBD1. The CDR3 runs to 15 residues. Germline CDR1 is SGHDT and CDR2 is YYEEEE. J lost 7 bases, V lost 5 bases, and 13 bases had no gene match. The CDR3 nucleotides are TGTGCCAGCAGGGGTGCAGGGGGCCCAGGTCGTGGCTACACCTTC. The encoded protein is CASRGAGGPGRGYTF.

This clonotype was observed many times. The CDR3 DNA sequence: TGTGCCATCAGTGAGTCGATCATTATGAACACTGAAGCTTTCTTT. Its protein product is CAISESIIMNTEAFF. J is TRBJ1-1 and V is TRBV10-3; D uncertain. The length of the CDR3 is 15 residues. Germline V lookup: CDR1 ENHRY, CDR2 SYGVKD. V shed 0 bases and J shed 0 bases, with 8 bases lying between them.

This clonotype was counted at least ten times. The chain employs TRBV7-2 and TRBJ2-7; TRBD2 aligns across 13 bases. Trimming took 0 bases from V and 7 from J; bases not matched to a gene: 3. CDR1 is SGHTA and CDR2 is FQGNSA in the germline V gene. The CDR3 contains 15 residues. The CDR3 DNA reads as TGTGCCAGCAGCTTAGCAGGACTAGCGGGAGAAGAGCAGTACTTC. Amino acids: CASSLAGLAGEEQYF.

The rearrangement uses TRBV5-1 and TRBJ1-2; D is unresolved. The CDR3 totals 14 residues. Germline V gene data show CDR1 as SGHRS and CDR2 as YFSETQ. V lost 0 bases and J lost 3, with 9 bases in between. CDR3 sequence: CASSLGGHDYGYTF. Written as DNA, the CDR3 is TGCGCCAGCAGCTTGGGAGGGCACGACTATGGCTACACCTTC.

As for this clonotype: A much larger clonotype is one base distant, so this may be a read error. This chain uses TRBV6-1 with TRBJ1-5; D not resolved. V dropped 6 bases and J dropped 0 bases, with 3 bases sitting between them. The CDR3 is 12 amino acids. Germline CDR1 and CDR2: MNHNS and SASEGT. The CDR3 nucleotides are TGTGCCAGCAGGTATAGCAATCAGCCCCAGCATTTT. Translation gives CASRYSNQPQHF.

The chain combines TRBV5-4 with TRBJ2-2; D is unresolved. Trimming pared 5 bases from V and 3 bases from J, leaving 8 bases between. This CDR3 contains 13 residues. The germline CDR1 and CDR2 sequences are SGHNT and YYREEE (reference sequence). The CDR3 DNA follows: TGTGCCAGCAGACCTTACTACACCGGGGAGCTGTTTTTT. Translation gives CASRPYYTGELFF.

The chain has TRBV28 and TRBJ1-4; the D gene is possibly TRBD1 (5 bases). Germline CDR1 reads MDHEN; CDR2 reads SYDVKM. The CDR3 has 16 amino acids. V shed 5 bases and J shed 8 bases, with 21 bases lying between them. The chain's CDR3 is CASSPHDQPWGEKLFF. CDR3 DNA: TGTGCCAGCAGTCCCCACGACCAACCCTGGGGGGAAAAACTGTTTTTT.